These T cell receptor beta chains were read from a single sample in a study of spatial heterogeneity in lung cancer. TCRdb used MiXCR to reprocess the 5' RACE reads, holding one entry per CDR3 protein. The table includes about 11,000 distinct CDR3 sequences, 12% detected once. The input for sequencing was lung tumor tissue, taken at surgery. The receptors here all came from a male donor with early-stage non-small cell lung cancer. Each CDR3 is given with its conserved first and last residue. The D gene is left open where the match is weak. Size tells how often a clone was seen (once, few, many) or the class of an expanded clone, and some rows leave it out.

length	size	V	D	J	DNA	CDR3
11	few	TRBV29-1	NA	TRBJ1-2	TGCAGCGTTCGGACAGATTATGGCTACACCTTC	CSVRTDYGYTF
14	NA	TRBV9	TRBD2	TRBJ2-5	TGTGCCAGCAACCCGGGGGGGACTACCGGTACCCAGTACTTC	CASNPGGTTGTQYF
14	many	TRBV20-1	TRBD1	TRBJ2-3	TGCAGTGCTGGGACAGGGGCTAGCACAGATACGCAGTATTTT	CSAGTGASTDTQYF
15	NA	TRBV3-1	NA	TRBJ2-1	TGTGCCAGCAGCCAAGGTCGCCTTCGGCACAATGAGCAGTTCTTC	CASSQGRLRHNEQFF
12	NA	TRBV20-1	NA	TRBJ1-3	TGCAGTGCTCGGACATCAGGAAACACCATATATTTT	CSARTSGNTIYF
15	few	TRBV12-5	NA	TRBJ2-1	TGTGCTAGTGGTTGGATACTTAGCTCCTACAATGAGCAGTTCTTC	CASGWILSSYNEQFF
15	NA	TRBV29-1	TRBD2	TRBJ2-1	TGCAGCGCCGCCCTAGCGGGGGACTACTACAATGAGCAGTTCTTC	CSAALAGDYYNEQFF
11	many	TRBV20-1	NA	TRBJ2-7	TGCAGTGCTAGAGGGTCTAGCGAACGGTACTTC	CSARGSSERYF
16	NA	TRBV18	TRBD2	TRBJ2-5	TGTGCCAGCTCATCCTTAGCGGGGGGACTGCAAGAGACCCAGTACTTC	CASSSLAGGLQETQYF
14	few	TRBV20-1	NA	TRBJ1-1	TGCAGTGCTAGAGGGCAGGGGACGAACACTGAAGCTTTCTTT	CSARGQGTNTEAFF
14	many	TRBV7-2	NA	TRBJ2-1	TGTGCCAGCACCCTGGGGGGACCCATATTCGGTTGGTTCTTC	CASTLGGPIFGWFF
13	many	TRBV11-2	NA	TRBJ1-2	TGTGCCAGCAGCTCCAGGGACGGCTATGGCTACACCTTC	CASSSRDGYGYTF
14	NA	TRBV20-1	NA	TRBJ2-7	TGCAGTGCTAACTGGCAGGGCCACTCCTACGAGCAGTACTTC	CSANWQGHSYEQYF
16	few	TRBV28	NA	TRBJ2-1	TGTGCCAGCAGGAAAGGGGGCGGGAGCTCCTACAATGAGCAGTTCTTC	CASRKGGGSSYNEQFF
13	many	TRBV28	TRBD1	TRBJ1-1	TGTGCCAGCACCGCCGGACAGGAAACTGAAGCTTTCTTT	CASTAGQETEAFF
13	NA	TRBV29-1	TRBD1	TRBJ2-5	TGCAGCGTTGACAGGGGGCGCAGGGAGACCCAGTACTTC	CSVDRGRRETQYF
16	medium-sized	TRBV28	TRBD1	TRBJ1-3	TGTGCCAGCAGTCCCCGGACAGGGGCCCCTGGAAACACCATATATTTT	CASSPRTGAPGNTIYF
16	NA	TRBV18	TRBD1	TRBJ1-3	TGTGCCAGCTCACCGGGACAGCTGAACTCTGGAAACACCATATATTTT	CASSPGQLNSGNTIYF
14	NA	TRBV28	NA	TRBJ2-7	TGTGCCAGCAGTTTTTCGGGGGACCGCTACGAGCAGTACTTC	CASSFSGDRYEQYF
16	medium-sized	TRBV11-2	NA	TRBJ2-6	TGTGCCAGCAGCTACGGACAGATCTCTGGGGCCAACGTCCTGACTTTC	CASSYGQISGANVLTF
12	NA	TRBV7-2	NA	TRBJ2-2	TGTGCCAGCAGCTGGAGGGGCGGGGAGCTGTTTTTT	CASSWRGGELFF
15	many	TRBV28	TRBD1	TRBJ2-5	TGTGCCAGCAGCCCCTCTGAGACAGGGCAAGAGACCCAGTACTTC	CASSPSETGQETQYF
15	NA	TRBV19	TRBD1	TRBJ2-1	TGTGCCAGTAGCAAGGGACAGGGGAGCCACAATGAGCAGTTCTTC	CASSKGQGSHNEQFF
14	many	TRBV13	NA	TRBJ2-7	TGTGCCAGCAGCTTAGGACAGGGGAGGAACGAGCAGTACTTC	CASSLGQGRNEQYF
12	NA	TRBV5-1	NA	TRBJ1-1	TGCGCCAGCGAGGGCAGCAACACTGAAGCTTTCTTT	CASEGSNTEAFF
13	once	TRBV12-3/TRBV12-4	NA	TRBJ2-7	TGTGCCAGCAGTCCGATGATTCTCTACGAGCAGTACTTC	CASSPMILYEQYF
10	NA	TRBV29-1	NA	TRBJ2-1	TGCAGCGTCAGAGAGCTTGAGCAGTTCTTC	CSVRELEQFF
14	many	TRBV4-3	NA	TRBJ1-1	TGCGCCAGCAGCGAACGGGCAGGGAACACTGAAGCTTTCTTT	CASSERAGNTEAFF
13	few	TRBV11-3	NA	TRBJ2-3	TGTGCCAGCAGCTCCCGTAATAGGAATACGCAGTATTTT	CASSSRNRNTQYF
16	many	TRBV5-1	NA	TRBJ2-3	TGCGCCAGCAGCTTGGGGGTGCTGGGGTCAACAGATACGCAGTATTTT	CASSLGVLGSTDTQYF
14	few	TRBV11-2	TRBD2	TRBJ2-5	TGTGCCACCTCGACTAGCGGGGCGCAAGAGACCCAGTACTTC	CATSTSGAQETQYF
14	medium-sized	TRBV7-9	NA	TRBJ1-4	TGTGCCAGCAGCTTATATCAGGACCGTGAAAAACTGTTTTTT	CASSLYQDREKLFF
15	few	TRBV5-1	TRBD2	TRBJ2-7	TGCGCCAGCAGCTACGGGGGGGATTTCGCCTACGAGCAGTACTTC	CASSYGGDFAYEQYF
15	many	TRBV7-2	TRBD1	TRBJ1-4	TGTGCCAGCAGCCACGACTGGACAGGGGGTGAAAAACTGTTTTTT	CASSHDWTGGEKLFF
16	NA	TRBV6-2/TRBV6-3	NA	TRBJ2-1	TGTGCCAGCAGTCTCGCAGGACCCTATACCGGCAATGAGCAGTTCTTC	CASSLAGPYTGNEQFF
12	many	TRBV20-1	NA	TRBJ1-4	TGCAGCATTACGGGGAGGGCGGGAAAACTGTTTTTT	CSITGRAGKLFF
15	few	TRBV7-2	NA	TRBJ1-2	TGTGCCAGCAGCTCTTCGACAGCAGCGGGATATGGCTACACCTTC	CASSSSTAAGYGYTF
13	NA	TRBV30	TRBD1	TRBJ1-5	TGTGCCTGGAATGCAGGGGGCTATCAGCCCCAGCATTTT	CAWNAGGYQPQHF
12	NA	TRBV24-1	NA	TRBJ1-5	TGTGCCACCAGTGATCAGGATCAGCCCCAGCATTTT	CATSDQDQPQHF
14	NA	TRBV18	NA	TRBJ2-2	TGTGCCAGCTCACGTCAACAAGGGGCCGGGGAGCTGTTTTTT	CASSRQQGAGELFF
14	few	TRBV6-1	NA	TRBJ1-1	TGTGCCAGCAGTGTCCGCACGCAGAACACTGAAGCTTTCTTT	CASSVRTQNTEAFF
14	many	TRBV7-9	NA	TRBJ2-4	TGTGCCAGCACCATTGGGGGTGCTCGGAACATTCAGTACTTC	CASTIGGARNIQYF
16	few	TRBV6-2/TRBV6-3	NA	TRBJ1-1	TGTGCCAGCAGTCCGGATTTGGGGGGCATGAACACTGAAGCTTTCTTT	CASSPDLGGMNTEAFF
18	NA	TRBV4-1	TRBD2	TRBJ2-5	TGCGCCAGCAGCCAAGATCTGACTAGCGGGGCGTTTGGGGAGACCCAGTACTTC	CASSQDLTSGAFGETQYF
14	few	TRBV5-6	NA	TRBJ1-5	TGTGCCAGCAGCTCACAGGGTTGGAAGCAGCCCCAGCATTTT	CASSSQGWKQPQHF
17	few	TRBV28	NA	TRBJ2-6	TGTGCCAGCAGACAGGCGAGGGGAAGCTCTGGGGCCAACGTCCTGACTTTC	CASRQARGSSGANVLTF
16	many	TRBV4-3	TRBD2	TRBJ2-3	TGCGCCAGCAGCCACCCCGGGACTAGCGGTGCAGATACGCAGTATTTT	CASSHPGTSGADTQYF
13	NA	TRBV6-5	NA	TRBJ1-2	TGTGCCAGCAGTTATGGGGAACACTATGGCTACACCTTC	CASSYGEHYGYTF
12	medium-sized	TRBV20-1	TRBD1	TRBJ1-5	TGCAGTGCAAAGACAGGGACCCAGCCCCAGCATTTT	CSAKTGTQPQHF
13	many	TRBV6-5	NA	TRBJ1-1	TGTGCCAGCAGTTACAATGTGGGGGGGGAAGCTTTCTTT	CASSYNVGGEAFF
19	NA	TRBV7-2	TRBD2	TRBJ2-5	TGTGCCAGCAGCTTCTCCCGGACTAGCGGGGGGCCAGGCGCAGAGACCCAGTACTTC	CASSFSRTSGGPGAETQYF
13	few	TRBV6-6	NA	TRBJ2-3	TGTGCCAGCAGTTCCGAAGGGGGAGCGACGCAGTATTTT	CASSSEGGATQYF
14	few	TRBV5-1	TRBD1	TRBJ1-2	TGCGCCAGCAGCGCTAACCCGGGACAGGCAGCCGACACCTTC	CASSANPGQAADTF